What follows describes a single T cell receptor (beta chain). This clone was counted once. What antigen it recognizes has not been identified. No base qualities exist here, and no much larger clone lies one base off it. This entry is derived from a study of cytomegalovirus exposure and HLA in healthy donors (dated by TCRdb to 2016 to 2017). For context, the study as a whole: An earlier analysis of under 600 of the donors reported roughly 300 Gb of sequence data and 120 million or so unique TCR beta sequences from roughly 180 million T cells. An early release covering around 630 HLA-typed donors comprised approximately 290 gigabases of sequencing data and roughly 85 million unique TCR sequences. Of the roughly 400 genotyped donors, 65% to 90% fell in the genetic ancestry cluster associated with self-reported Caucasian donors. The study was designed to test whether signatures of past pathogen exposure could be identified by cataloging public T cell receptors. The study used immunosequencing to profile the T cell repertoires of several hundred subjects and linked those repertoires to cytomegalovirus serostatus. Along with the 666-subject first cohort, a separate validation cohort of over a hundred different subjects was used. To predict cytomegalovirus infection status, the study brought together high-throughput TCR immunosequencing, statistical association of individual TCRs with disease status, and machine learning. In a later analysis, previously published TCR beta repertoires from fewer than 750 donors were re-analyzed and high-resolution HLA genotyping was added so that TCR occurrence patterns could be studied. In the later analysis, no new phenotypic data were used to find candidate immune exposures; instead, reliance was placed on TCR beta sequences and their occurrence across donors. In an earlier analysis of around 540 of the donors, high-throughput TCR beta sequencing was used to judge whether each TCR beta V gene segment behaved as functional or pseudogenic. Donor age, sex, ethnicity and CMV serostatus were collected together with the repertoire data. A later genetic analysis used genome-wide SNP genotypes for about 55% of the 666 donors, treating that subset as a discovery cohort. Every discovery cohort repertoire had been produced on one sequencing platform. HLA typing included class I and class II loci at four-digit resolution. The number of donors typed differed by locus, with 629-630 for A, B, C, DRB1 and DQB1, 522 for DQA1, some 570 for DPA1, and some 440 for DPB1. Roughly 5 DR-DQ haplotypes were handled as single units for association and clustering, since linkage in the cohort was strong. Among 398 genotyped donors of the cohort, an average of approximately 240,000 unique TCR beta nucleotide sequences was sequenced per donor, of which 15% to 20% were non-productive.

Library creation used the immunoSEQ multiplex PCR assay. The multiplex PCR relied on a mix of 60 forward primers for TCR Vbeta segments and 13 reverse primers for TCR Jbeta segments. The CDR3 region of rearranged TCR beta genes was amplified from genomic DNA by a multiplex PCR assay. Amplified TCR beta libraries were sequenced as 87-base-pair reads on the Illumina HiSeq System. As for how the authors treated the data: A later analysis tallied 75 million to 95 million unique TCR beta chains across the 666 repertoires, and some 10 million of those chains were shared by two or more donors. Raw reads were error-corrected and collapsed into unique sequences with a nearest-neighbor algorithm that merged closely related sequences to remove PCR and sequencing errors. Alignment of CDR3 sequences to IMGT reference sequences was used to assign V, D and J gene segments. For a sequence to be retained, a match of at least six nucleotides was required to both a V gene segment and a J gene segment. Rearrangements were called productive when the CDR3 lacked stop codons and stayed in frame with V and J; all others were non-productive. Following IMGT convention, CDR3 was defined as the stretch from the second conserved V-encoded cysteine up to the conserved J-encoded phenylalanine. In an earlier analysis of around 640 of the donors, sequences lacking an unambiguous match to a single V gene segment were excluded. In an earlier analysis of approximately 590 of the donors, a V segment was called functional when productive rearrangements were above 56.7%, and segregating when the standard deviation between donors exceeded 5%. To diagnose cytomegalovirus status from the catalog of TCR beta chain sequences, a statistical classification framework was built. In a later analysis, V and J genes were assigned by comparing TCR nucleotide sequences against IMGT/GENE-DB human TR gene sequences. In a later analysis, CDR3 sequences and most-parsimonious VDJ recombination scenarios were assigned using the TCRdist pipeline. In a later analysis, each TCR beta chain was defined by its CDR3 amino acid sequence together with its V-gene family, and reads lacking a unique V-gene family were excluded. A later analysis removed 500 to 650 highly shared, low-generation-probability nucleotide sequences to deal with suspected cross-contamination and a sequencing artifact. For each public chain, a later analysis derived a clonal expansion index from normalized ranks of inferred template counts within each repertoire. In a later analysis, generation probabilities were computed with a VDJ recombination model fitted to out-of-frame rearrangements, and the resulting probabilities were checked against IGoR. In a later analysis, hypergeometric tests were used to score TCR-TCR, TCR-HLA and TCR-CMV co-occurrence, with a repertoire-size bias correction applied to TCR pairs. To estimate false discovery rates, a later analysis permuted the HLA or CMV assignments 20 times. In a later analysis, co-occurring TCRs were grouped with DBSCAN, and TCRdist sequence similarity was added when clustering was performed within HLA-allele-positive subsets. For co-occurrence clustering, repertoires with fewer than 30,000 or more than 120,000 public chains were excluded, along with roughly 5 repertoires with anomalous nucleotide sharing. TCRdb limited this immuneACCESS table to in-frame rearrangements with V and J called. A share of clones is missing; checked studies link under half to unresolved V genes, and the rest is unexplained. V, J and clone size are taken as reported in that table, and D and trimming were inferred from the DNA itself. The sample includes 120,000 or so clones, with 75% to 90% observed a single time. About 8.9% of the sample comes from the top ten.

In total, just over 650 healthy bone marrow donors made up the cohort. Cohort members were all nominally healthy when sampled, although unrecorded immune exposures were likely present. The donor tested CMV seropositive, placing the donor among the 310 or so seropositive members of the cohort. A peripheral blood sample was collected from each donor, and TCR beta sequencing was performed on peripheral blood mononuclear cells. The Qiagen DNeasy Blood Extraction Kit was used to extract genomic DNA from the blood cell samples. Broad study findings and their caveats: In this cohort, only TCR beta chains were sequenced, and detectable features were limited by the absence of alpha or paired-chain data. A further reported finding was that TCR beta sequences accurately predicted the HLA-A and HLA-B alleles for most subjects in the first cohort. At a false discovery rate of 0.05, a later analysis linked approximately 18,000 TCR beta sequences to specific HLA alleles. Broadly in line with IMGT annotations, most TCR beta V segments showed up in productive rearrangements about 90% or about 30% of the time in an earlier analysis of approximately 640 of the donors. In a later analysis, TCR association rates were found to vary across HLA loci, with the most associated TCRs seen for DRB1 alleles and the fewest for HLA-C alleles. Linkage disequilibrium might explain the correlated functional status among segregating V segments, but an unknown experimental factor could not be ruled out. For the cohort, immune exposure information was limited to CMV serostatus. According to a later genetic analysis, donors in an Asian-associated ancestry cluster had fewer N-insertions in productive TCRs than the roughly 700-donor mean. The classifier was reported to diagnose cytomegalovirus status with high specificity and sensitivity in both the original cohort and the validation cohort. Over 15 rarely observed V segments, including chromosome 9 orphons, were excluded from the earlier analysis of several hundred of the donors because counts were too low. According to the authors, the approach could potentially be generalized to other disease states and immunological phenotypes. Most CMV-associated TCR beta chains appeared to be HLA-restricted in a later analysis, and the HLA associations seemed to be driven largely by CMV exposure. A group of highly shared sequence variants was considered likely to be a technical artifact of the sequencing pipeline. In vitro tests confirmed that three of the cytomegalovirus-associated TCR beta chains recognize cytomegalovirus antigens. Presence/absence analyses assumed roughly uniform sequencing depth across donors, an assumption that may not hold. The 87-base-pair reads could not distinguish some IMGT-functional V segments, including TRBV6-2 and TRBV6-3, so those segments were excluded. In a later genetic analysis, a missense DCLRE1C variant was associated with V-gene and J-gene trimming of TCR beta chains, and the association was replicated in an independent cohort. In a later analysis, HLA-associated TCR beta chains were found to be more clonally expanded and to have lower generation probabilities than equally common non-associated chains. Strong co-occurrence of HLA alleles, especially DR and DQ, made assigning TCR associations to individual alleles difficult. A total of roughly 160 TCR beta chains were listed by the study as associated with cytomegalovirus. Because some donors lacked HLA typing at each locus, the association tests relied only on the typed subset. Most TCR sequences were seen in very few donors, while some public TCRs were found in many individuals. A later analysis reported that several top co-occurrence clusters appeared linked to parvovirus B19, influenza, CMV and Epstein-Barr virus.

Its CDR3 holds 15 amino acids, cysteine through phenylalanine. Only the CDR3 region is kept as DNA, spanning 45 bases read in frame from base 1. CDR1 and CDR2, per the germline V gene, are MDHEN and SYDVKM. Trimmed from V: 3 bases; trimmed from J: 3 bases; junction bases lacking a gene match: 7. This TCR derives from a man aged 25-40 years in good health and CMV-seropositive. The sequenced sample was PBMCs. The chain couples TRBV28 to TRBJ1-2, and 7 junctional nucleotides match TRBD1. The CDR3 loop reads CASSFGTEDYYGYTF. DNA sequence: TGTGCCAGCAGTTTCGGGACAGAAGACTACTATGGCTACACCTTC.